The next 8 T cell receptor beta chains were all read from a single sample in a study of control samples from healthy donors and cancer patients. Assay: immunoSEQ multiplex PCR; the TCRdb copy retains only in-frame clones and omits some. The data contain about 160,000 clones, roughly 89% of them singletons. The specimen sequenced was blood. The receptors originated from a man aged 30 to 45 in good health.

This chain links TRBV5-1 with TRBJ1-6; possible D gene TRBD1, 5 bases. The CDR3 contains 20 residues. Deletions cut 0 bases from V and 5 bases from J, with 24 bases between. Germline CDR1 SGHRS, CDR2 YFSETQ. CDR3 DNA: TGCGCCAGCAGCTTGGCCCCCGAGGTCTTTTGGGGCGAGCATAATTCACCCCTCCACTTT. This codes for CASSLAPEVFWGEHNSPLHF. Full variable domain (missing parts from reference TRBV5-1 and TRBJ1-6): KAGVTQTPRYLIKTRGQQVTLSCSPISGHRSVSWYQQTPGQGLQFLFEYFSETQRNKGNFPGRFSGRQFSNSRSEMNVSTLELGDSALYLCASSLAPEVFWGEHNSPLHFGNGTRLTVT.

The rearrangement uses TRBV3-1 (or the pseudogene TRBV3-2) and TRBJ2-1, with 11 nucleotides matching TRBD2. Trimming removed 3 bases from V and 10 bases from J; junction bases left unmatched: 8. The CDR3 length is 15 residues. Germline V CDR1 and CDR2: LGHDT, YNNKEL (reference sequence). In DNA, the CDR3 is TGTGCCAGCAGCCAGGGCCTAGCGGGGGGCGGGGAGCAGTTCTTC. It codes for CASSQGLAGGGEQFF.

In its sample, this clone was seen once. The gene calls are TRBV2 and TRBJ1-3, with D hard to call. Trimming shortened V by 4 bases and J by 7 bases, and 14 bases separated the two germline ends. Germline V lookup: CDR1 SNHLY, CDR2 FYNNEI. The CDR3 spans 14 residues. The CDR3 here is CASSGFSLENTIYF. For the CDR3, the DNA is TGTGCCAGCAGTGGTTTCAGCCTGGAGAACACCATATATTTT.

This chain joins TRBV18 and TRBJ2-4; D remains unclear. This CDR3 comprises 17 residues. CDR1 and CDR2 (germline): KGHSH, LQKENI. V lost 3 bases to trimming and J lost 5 bases, with 20 bases between them. The CDR3 loop is CASSPPWAGNNENIQYF. The CDR3 DNA sequence: TGTGCCAGCTCACCCCCGTGGGCCGGTAACAACGAAAACATTCAGTACTTC. Based on the CDR3 plus reference TRBV18 and TRBJ2-4, the full variable domain is NAGVMQNPRHLVRRRGQEARLRCSPMKGHSHVYWYRQLPEEGLKFMVYLQKENIIDESGMPKERFSAEFPKEGPSILRIQQVVRGDSAAYFCASSPPWAGNNENIQYFGAGTRLSVL.

V usage is TRBV3-1 (or the pseudogene TRBV3-2) and J usage is TRBJ2-7, with 8 bases matching TRBD2. The germline gives CDR1 LGHDT, CDR2 YNNKEL (reference sequence). The CDR3 consists of 17 residues. The trim removed 0 bases at V and 4 bases at J, leaving 11 bases unmatched. The CDR3, as DNA: TGTGCCAGCAGCCAAGAGATCAGCGGGGGAGCCCCGTACGAGCAGTACTTC. Translating gives CASSQEISGGAPYEQYF.

The genes are TRBV4-3 and TRBJ1-4, with D possibly matching TRBD1 (6 bases). The CDR3 is 17 amino acids. Between the trimmed V and J ends, which lost 0 bases and 7 bases, there was a span of 18 bases. The germline V gene encodes CDR1 LGHNA and CDR2 YSLEER. CDR3 bases: TGCGCCAGCAGCCAAGACGTACGAGGGGGGGCACGTGAAAAACTGTTTTTT. Residues: CASSQDVRGGAREKLFF.

This chain links TRBV6-5 with TRBJ1-4; TRBD1 matches 7 bases. V was pared by 4 bases and J by 7 bases, with 6 bases of the junction left unmatched. Germline CDR1 and CDR2: MNHEY and SVGAGI. The CDR3 loop spans 14 amino acids. The CDR3 DNA reads as TGTGCCAGCAGTTCGACAGGGAAAGGTGAAAAACTGTTTTTT. This encodes CASSSTGKGEKLFF.

This clone was counted a single time. The rearrangement joins TRBV20-1 to TRBJ2-5; TRBD1 matches at 7 bases. The CDR3 consists of 11 residues. In germline, CDR1 is DFQATT, CDR2 SNEGSKA (reference sequence). The V and J ends lost 7 bases and 7 bases, in that order; junction bases with no gene match: 6. Here the CDR3 DNA reads TGCAGTGATCAGGGGGTAGCGACCCAGTACTTC. Residues: CSDQGVATQYF.